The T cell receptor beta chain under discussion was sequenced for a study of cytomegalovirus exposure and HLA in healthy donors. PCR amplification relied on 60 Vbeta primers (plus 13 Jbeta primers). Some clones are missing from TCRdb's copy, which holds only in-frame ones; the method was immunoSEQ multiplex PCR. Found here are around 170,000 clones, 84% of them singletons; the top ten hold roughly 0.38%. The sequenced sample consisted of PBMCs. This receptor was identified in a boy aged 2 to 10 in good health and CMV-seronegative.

The CDR3 loop reads CASSEGLAVLRPYEQYF. In DNA, the CDR3 is TGTGCCAGCAGCGAAGGACTAGCGGTACTCCGTCCCTACGAGCAGTACTTC. This chain uses TRBV13 with TRBJ2-7; 10 bases map to TRBD2. V dropped 5 bases and J dropped 2; count of bases not matched to a gene: 12. Per germline, CDR1 PRHDT and CDR2 FYEKMQ (reference sequence). There are 17 residues in the CDR3.